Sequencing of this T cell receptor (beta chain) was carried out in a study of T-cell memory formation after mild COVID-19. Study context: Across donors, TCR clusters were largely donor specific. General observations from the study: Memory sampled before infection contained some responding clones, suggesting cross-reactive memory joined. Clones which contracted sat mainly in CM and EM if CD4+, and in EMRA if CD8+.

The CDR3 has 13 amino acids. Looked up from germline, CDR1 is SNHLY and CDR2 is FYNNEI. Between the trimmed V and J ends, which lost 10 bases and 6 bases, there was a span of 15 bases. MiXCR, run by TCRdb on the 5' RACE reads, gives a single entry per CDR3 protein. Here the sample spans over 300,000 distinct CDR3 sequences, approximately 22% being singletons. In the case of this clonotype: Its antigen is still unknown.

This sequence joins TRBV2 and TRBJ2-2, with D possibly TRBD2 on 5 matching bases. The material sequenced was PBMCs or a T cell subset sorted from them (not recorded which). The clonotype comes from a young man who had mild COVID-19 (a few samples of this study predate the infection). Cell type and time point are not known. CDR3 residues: CAIWESIPGELFF. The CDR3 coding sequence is TGTGCCATTTGGGAGAGTATCCCCGGGGAGCTGTTTTTT. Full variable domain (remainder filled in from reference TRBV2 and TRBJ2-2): EPEVTQTPSHQVTQMGQEVILRCVPISNHLYFYWYRQILGQKVEFLVSFYNNEISEKSEIFDDQFSVERPDGSNFTLKIRSTKLEDSAMYFCAIWESIPGELFFGEGSRLTVL.